The TCR beta chain described here comes from a study of radiotherapy plus CTLA-4 blockade in lung cancer. Findings of the study overall: In blood, TCR clones derived from the tumor expanded after radiotherapy plus ipilimumab.

Details on this clone: As yet, its antigen is unknown.

This CDR3 is 13 amino acids long. Trimming cost V 0 bases and J 8 bases, with 8 bases left between them. The germline CDR1 and CDR2 sequences are SGHTA and FQGTGA. Generated by immunoSEQ multiplex PCR, the TCRdb table keeps only in-frame clones and is missing some. In the table there are fewer than 140,000 clones, about 85% of which are singletons. The material sequenced was peripheral blood, taken from a patient treated with radiotherapy plus ipilimumab. The receptor comes from a human donor with non-small cell lung cancer that progressed on radiotherapy plus ipilimumab. Some clones in this sample may be carry-over from other donors' samples. This chain connects TRBV7-3 to TRBJ2-1; no clear D. The CDR3 region has the DNA TGTGCCAGCAGCTTAACCCCCTCGGATGAGCAGTTCTTC. The encoded protein is CASSLTPSDEQFF.